The entry below describes one TCR beta chain. In this sample, this clone turned up once. This clone's antigen is unknown. The sample holds no much larger clone one base away, and base qualities are not on file. This specimen belongs to a study of T cell responses to AZD1222 COVID-19 vaccine (dated by TCRdb to about 2021). Background for the entire study: Because spike-specific TCR depth and breadth did not differ between the two schedules, AZD1222 recipients who got a second dose at roughly 4 weeks were pooled with those who got a second dose at roughly 12 weeks. A total of 230 to 250 trial participants underwent TCR sequencing, of whom some 200 had received two doses of AZD1222 and around 25 had received two doses of the MenACWY control vaccine. Trial participants were enrolled into age subgroups of 18-55, 56-69 and 70-plus years, which contained around 150, 28 and 57 TCR-sequenced participants, respectively. Paper-wide results and their limitations: The vaccine-associated CD4 TCRs covered the entire spike protein, and the dominant responses fell in regions 160-218 and 743-854. After two AZD1222 doses, both the breadth and the depth of spike-specific TCRs were significantly higher than at day 0 and than in MenACWY recipients. Because no day 14 peak-response samples were available, the repertoires could be characterized only after the peak T cell response. Participants were mostly white British and included more females than males, and it was suggested by the authors that clonal diversity may have been underestimated. Only five to seven AZD1222 recipients were SARS-CoV-2 seropositive at baseline, limiting conclusions about previously exposed vaccinees. Reportedly, close to half of the unique spike-specific TCRs recognized epitopes lying outside the regions that are mutated in the B.1.351 and B.1.1.7 variants. In the small 56-69-year group, the increase in depth fell short of significance, most likely because of low power.

The sample's time point, from its label and the paper: baseline before first vaccination. Samples from vaccinated people were obtained from the UK trials COV001 and COV002, which included a single-blind randomized controlled phase 2/3 trial of AZD1222 (ChAdOx1 nCoV-19) in healthy adults. For TCRbeta chain sequencing, PBMC samples from trial participants were taken at day 0 and at day 28 after the second dose. The CDR3 covers 15 residues, taking in both the cysteine and the phenylalanine. This entry keeps only the CDR3 DNA: 45 bases, framed from base 1. The germline V gene sets CDR1 to MNHEY and CDR2 to SVGAGI. V lost 6 bases and J lost 8 bases, and the count of bases not matched to a germline gene is 10. The CDR3 regions of human TCRbeta chains were analyzed by immunosequencing. Concerning the study's data processing: Repertoire TCRs were matched against a reference library of SARS-CoV-2-specific TCRs generated with the MIRA antigen-specificity platform. Breadth meant the fraction of unique TCRs that were SARS-CoV-2-associated, whereas depth meant the fraction of total T cells that were SARS-CoV-2-associated. Each spike-specific TCR was assigned to its reactive spike region and to a CD4 or CD8 class using the MIRA data. Log10-transformed breadth and depth values were compared by one-way ANOVA with Sidak's multiple comparisons tests. The source is immuneACCESS, and TCRdb retained only in-frame sequences with V and J called. Part of the clones is not carried over; for the studies checked, unresolved V genes explain less than half of this, and the remainder is unexplained. That table gives V, J and clone size, and the DNA gave D and trimming. Across this sample there are some 120,000 clones, with around 86% seen only once. 1% to 1.5% of the sample is held by the ten biggest clonotypes.

The rearranged chain carries TRBV6-5 and TRBJ1-6, with 7 bases aligning to TRBD1. The receptor's source is an adult in good health. This specimen consisted of peripheral blood, obtained on day 0 of AZD1222 vaccination. DNA sequence: TGTGCCAGCAGAAGACAGGGACAAGCCTATTCACCCCTCCACTTT. This is translated as CASRRQGQAYSPLHF.